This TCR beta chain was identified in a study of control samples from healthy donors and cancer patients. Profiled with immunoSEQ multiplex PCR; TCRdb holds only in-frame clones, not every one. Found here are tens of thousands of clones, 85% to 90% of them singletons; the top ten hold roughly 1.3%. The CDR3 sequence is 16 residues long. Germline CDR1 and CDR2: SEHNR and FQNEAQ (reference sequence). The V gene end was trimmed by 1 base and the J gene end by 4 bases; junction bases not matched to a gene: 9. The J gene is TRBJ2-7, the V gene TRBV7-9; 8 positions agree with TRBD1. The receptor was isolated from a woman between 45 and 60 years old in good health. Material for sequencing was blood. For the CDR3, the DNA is TGTGCCAGCAGCTTAGATGGGACAGGAGCCCAATACGAGCAGTACTTC. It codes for CASSLDGTGAQYEQYF.